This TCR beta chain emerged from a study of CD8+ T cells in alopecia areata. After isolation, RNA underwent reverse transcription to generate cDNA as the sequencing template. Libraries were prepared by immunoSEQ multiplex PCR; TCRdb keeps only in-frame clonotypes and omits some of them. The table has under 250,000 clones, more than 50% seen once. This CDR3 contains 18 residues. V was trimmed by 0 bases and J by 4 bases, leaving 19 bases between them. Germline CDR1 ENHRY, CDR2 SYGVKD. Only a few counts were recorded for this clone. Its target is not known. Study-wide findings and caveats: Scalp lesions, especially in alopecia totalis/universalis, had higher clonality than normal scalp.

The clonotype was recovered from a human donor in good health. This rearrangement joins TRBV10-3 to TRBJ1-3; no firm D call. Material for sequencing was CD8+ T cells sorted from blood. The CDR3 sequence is CAISESSYQTSSGNTIYF. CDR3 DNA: TGTGCCATCAGTGAGTCGAGTTATCAGACATCGTCGGGAAACACCATATATTTT.